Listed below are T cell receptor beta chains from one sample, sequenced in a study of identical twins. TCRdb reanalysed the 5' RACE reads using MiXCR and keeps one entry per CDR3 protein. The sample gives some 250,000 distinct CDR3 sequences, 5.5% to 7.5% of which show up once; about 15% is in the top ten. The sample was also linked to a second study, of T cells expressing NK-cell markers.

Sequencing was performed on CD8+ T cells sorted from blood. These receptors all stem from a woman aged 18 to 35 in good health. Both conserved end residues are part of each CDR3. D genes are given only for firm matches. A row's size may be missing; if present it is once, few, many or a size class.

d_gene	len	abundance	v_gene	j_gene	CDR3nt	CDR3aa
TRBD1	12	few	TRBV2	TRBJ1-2	TGTGCCAGCAGTGGATTAACAGGGGAGGTCACCTTC	CASSGLTGEVTF
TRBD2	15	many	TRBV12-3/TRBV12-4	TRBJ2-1	TGTGCCAGCAGTTTTCCAGCGGGGCTCTACAATGAGCAGTTCTTC	CASSFPAGLYNEQFF
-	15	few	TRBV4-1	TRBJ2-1	TGCGCCAGCAGTCTCCGGGACCCCGTGGACATTGAGCAGTTCTTC	CASSLRDPVDIEQFF
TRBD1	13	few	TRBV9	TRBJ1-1	TGTGCCAGCAGCAGCCGGGACAGGGTTGAAGCTTTCTTT	CASSSRDRVEAFF
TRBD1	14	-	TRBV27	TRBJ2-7	TGTGCCAGCAGGTTCCGGGACAGGGTCTACGAGCAGTACTTC	CASRFRDRVYEQYF
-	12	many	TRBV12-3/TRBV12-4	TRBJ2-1	TGTGCCAGCAGCCAGGATGAGGTTGAGCAGTTCTTC	CASSQDEVEQFF
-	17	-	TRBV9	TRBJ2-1	TGTGCCAGCAGCGGCCCGTCGGGGAGTGGTATCTACAATGAGCAGTTCTTC	CASSGPSGSGIYNEQFF
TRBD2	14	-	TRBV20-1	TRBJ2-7	TGCAGTGCTATAGCGGGAGGGCGGGGACACGAGCAGTACTTC	CSAIAGGRGHEQYF
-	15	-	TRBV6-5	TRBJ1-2	TGTGCCAGCAGTTTCAACAGGGCTATGGGCTATGGCTACACCTTC	CASSFNRAMGYGYTF
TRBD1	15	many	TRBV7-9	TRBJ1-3	TGTGCCAGCAGCTCCACAGGGGCCGCTGGAAACACCATATATTTT	CASSSTGAAGNTIYF
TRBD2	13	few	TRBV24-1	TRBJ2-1	TGTGCCACCCGCCCCGGGACTAGCAATGAGCAGTTCTTC	CATRPGTSNEQFF
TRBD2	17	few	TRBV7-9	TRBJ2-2	TGTGCCAGCAGCTTACCGTGGGCGGGAGTGAACACCGGGGAGCTGTTTTTT	CASSLPWAGVNTGELFF
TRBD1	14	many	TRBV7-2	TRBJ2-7	TGTGCCAGCAGCTTTGGGACAGGGTTGAACGAGCAGTACTTC	CASSFGTGLNEQYF
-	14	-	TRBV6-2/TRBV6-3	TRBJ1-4	TGTGCCAGCAGTCGCAGCGCCGAGAATGAAAAACTGTTTTTT	CASSRSAENEKLFF
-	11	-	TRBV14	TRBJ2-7	TGTGCCAGCAGCCAAAGACTGTTCAGGTACTTC	CASSQRLFRYF
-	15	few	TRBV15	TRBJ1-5	TGTGCCACCAGCAGTCACAGATATAGCAATCAGCCCCAGCATTTT	CATSSHRYSNQPQHF
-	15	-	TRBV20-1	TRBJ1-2	TGCAGTGCTAGAGATGGTAACCGGGGGGACTATGGCTACACCTTC	CSARDGNRGDYGYTF